What follows describes a single T cell receptor (beta chain). Its antigen target is currently unknown. No base quality information exists; no much larger clone differs at one position. This entry comes from a study of Ad26.COV2.S vaccination and SARS-CoV-2 variants (dated by TCRdb to about 2021). Regarding the research as a whole: TCRbeta repertoire sequencing was used to assess the specificity and breadth of SARS-CoV-2-reactive T cell receptors after Ad26.COV2.S vaccination. A total of around 32 samples were included in the TCR-sequenced set, comprising some 20 Ad26.COV2.S vaccine recipients, 5 placebo recipients and 8 SARS-CoV-2 convalescent individuals.

Compared with germline, V lacks 8 bases and J lacks 4 bases; bases without a gene match: 8. Looking up the germline V gene yields CDR1 MGHRA and CDR2 YSYEKL. The CDR3, from cysteine to phenylalanine, totals 13 residues. The sequence is cut down to CDR3 DNA, 39 bases in frame from base 1. TCRbeta CDR3 regions were sequenced with the immunoSEQ Assay. After extraction, genomic DNA underwent amplification by bias-controlled multiplex PCR, followed by high-throughput sequencing. From the authors' description of their analysis: To quantify the absolute abundance of every unique TCRbeta CDR3 region, sequences were collapsed and filtered. T cell fraction was estimated by normalizing TCRbeta template counts to usable DNA, with usable DNA measured through amplification of reference genes found in all nucleated cells. Repertoire TCRs were annotated as SARS-CoV-2-specific when V gene, CDR3 amino acid sequence and J gene were exactly matched to a known reactive TCR set. MIRA supplied the reference SARS-CoV-2 TCR set, which was filtered for enrichment in COVID-19-positive ImmuneCODE repertoires so that public or cross-reactive TCRs were removed. Drawing on the MIRA antigens, annotated TCRs were analysed further at the level of specific ORF or position within ORF. Depth was the summed frequency of annotated unique rearrangements, while breadth was defined as annotated unique rearrangements over total unique productive rearrangements. Two-sided Wilcoxon rank-sum tests were used to compare TCR breadth between groups. Held by TCRdb, this immuneACCESS table contains in-frame sequences only and omits some clones. Under half of the omission traces to an unresolved V gene where checked; the cause of the rest is unknown. V, J and clone size are taken as reported in that table, and D and trimming were inferred from the DNA itself. This sample is represented by around 370,000 clones; roughly nine tenths of them were singletons. Under 4% of the sample belongs to the ten largest clones.

This specimen's time point label, per the study, means: individuals recovered from natural SARS-CoV-2 infection. General findings and caveats noted by the study authors: After vaccination, substantial breadth of spike-specific CD8+ and CD4+ T cell responses was reported. Spike-specific TCR breadth was higher in Ad26.COV2.S recipients than in placebo recipients (P = 0.0014). The authors noted that the TCR breadth and depth analyses may have underestimated total T cell responses. Vaccine and placebo recipients had similar non-spike TCR breadth, a finding consistent with the vaccine containing only spike.

The chain is encoded by TRBV4-1 joined to TRBJ2-7; 7 bases in the junction line up with TRBD2. The TCR sequence derives from a human donor who had recovered from COVID-19. Sample: peripheral blood, taken after recovery from COVID-19. The DNA is as follows: TGCGCCAGCCGGAGGGAGGGGAGATACGAGCAGTACTTC. Its translation reads: CASRREGRYEQYF.